This T cell receptor delta chain was sequenced during a study of Vδ1+ human thymocytes. The template was reverse-transcribed extracted RNA. CDR3 amplicons came from multiplex PCR with pooled V-gene forward and constant-region reverse primers. TCRdb called clones from the multiplex PCR reads again using CATT. The sample shows 45,000 to 60,000 delta-chain clones, 15% to 20% of them seen only once. CDR3 length: 17 residues. Germline lookup yields CDR1 TSWWSYY and CDR2 QGS. The V end was cut by 2 bases, the J end by 4 bases, with 20 bases between. This clone was seen a handful of times. Its antigen is not identified. The study's findings and limits: Thymic TRG and TRD repertoires appeared highly polyclonal, with Gaussian CDR3 length distributions.

This sequence was found in a boy under two years old who had congenital heart surgery. The chain uses TRDV1 and TRDJ1; D remains unclear. Sequenced sample: Vdelta1+ gamma-delta thymocytes from the thymus. Sample subset: FACS-sorted CD3+ TCRalphabeta- TCRVdelta1+ TCRVdelta2- thymocytes. The CDR3 is CALGEKGLALYHDKLIF. Written as DNA, the CDR3 is TGTGCTCTTGGGGAAAAGGGGCTGGCGTTGTATCACGATAAACTCATCTTT.